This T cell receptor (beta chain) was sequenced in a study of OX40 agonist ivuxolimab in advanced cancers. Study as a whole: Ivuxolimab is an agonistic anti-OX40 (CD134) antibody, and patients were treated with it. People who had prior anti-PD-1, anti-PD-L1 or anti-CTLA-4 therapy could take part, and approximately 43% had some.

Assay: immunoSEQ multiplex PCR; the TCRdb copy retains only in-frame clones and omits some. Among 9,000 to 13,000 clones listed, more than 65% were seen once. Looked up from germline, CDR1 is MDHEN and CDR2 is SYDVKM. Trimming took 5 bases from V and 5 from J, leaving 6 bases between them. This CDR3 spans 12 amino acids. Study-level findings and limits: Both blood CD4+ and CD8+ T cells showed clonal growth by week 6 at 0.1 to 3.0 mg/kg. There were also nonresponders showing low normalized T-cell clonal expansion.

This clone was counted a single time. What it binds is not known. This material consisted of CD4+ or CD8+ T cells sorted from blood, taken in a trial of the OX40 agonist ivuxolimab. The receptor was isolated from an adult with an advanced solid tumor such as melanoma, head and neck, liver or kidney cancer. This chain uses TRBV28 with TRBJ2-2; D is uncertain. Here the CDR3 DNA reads TGTGCCAGCAGTCCCCCGACCGGGGAGCTGTTTTTT. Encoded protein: CASSPPTGELFF.